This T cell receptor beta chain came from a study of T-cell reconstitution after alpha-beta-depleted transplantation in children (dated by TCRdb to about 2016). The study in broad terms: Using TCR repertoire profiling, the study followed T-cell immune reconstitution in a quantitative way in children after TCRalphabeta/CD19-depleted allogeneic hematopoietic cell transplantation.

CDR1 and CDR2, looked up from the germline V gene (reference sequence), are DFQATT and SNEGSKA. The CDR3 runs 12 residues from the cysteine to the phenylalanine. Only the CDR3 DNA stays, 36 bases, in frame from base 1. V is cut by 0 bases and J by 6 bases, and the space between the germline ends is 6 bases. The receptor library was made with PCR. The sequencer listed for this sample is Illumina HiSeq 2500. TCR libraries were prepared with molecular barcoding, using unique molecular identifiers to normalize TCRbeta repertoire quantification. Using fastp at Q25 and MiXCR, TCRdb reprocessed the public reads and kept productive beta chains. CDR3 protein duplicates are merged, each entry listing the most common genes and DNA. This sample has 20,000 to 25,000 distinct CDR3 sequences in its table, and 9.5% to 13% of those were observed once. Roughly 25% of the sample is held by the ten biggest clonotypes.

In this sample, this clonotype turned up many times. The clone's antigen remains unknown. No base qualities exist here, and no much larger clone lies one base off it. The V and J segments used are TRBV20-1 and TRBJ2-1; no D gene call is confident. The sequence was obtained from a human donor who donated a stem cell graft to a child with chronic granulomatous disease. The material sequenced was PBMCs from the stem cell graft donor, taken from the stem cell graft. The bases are TGCAGTGCTAGAGATGGCCCCAATGAGCAGTTCTTC. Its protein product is CSARDGPNEQFF.